These T cell receptor beta chains were read from a single sample in a study of blood T cell repertoires in COVID-19. The method was immunoSEQ multiplex PCR; TCRdb's version includes in-frame clones alone and lacks a portion of them. The repertoire holds 250,000 to 350,000 clones, with approximately 88% as singletons. The sequenced sample consisted of peripheral blood. Source of these receptors: a human donor with COVID-19, enrolled during active disease. The donor label of this sample is uncertain. Each CDR3 is given without its conserved first and last residue.

J	V	CDR3
TRBJ2-1	TRBV6-5	ASSTLVSGQF
TRBJ1-2	TRBV7-4	ASSPESAGRVNYGYT
TRBJ2-5	TRBV27	ASSYTTLAGVGKETQY
TRBJ2-1	TRBV3-1/TRBV3-2	ASSQSLGQKYNEQF
TRBJ2-1	TRBV4-3	ASSQDLGQYNEQF
TRBJ1-6	TRBV5-8	ASIQSTGVLVSPLH
TRBJ1-1	TRBV7-2	ASSLAGGQTWNTEAF
TRBJ2-7	TRBV29-1	SALTFAVGRAYEQY
TRBJ1-3	TRBV6-1	ASSETGVYGNTIY
TRBJ2-7	TRBV9	ASSSTGGGGTHEQY
TRBJ1-4	TRBV5-5	ASSQLAGNEKLF
TRBJ1-5	TRBV2	ASRGDNSNQPQH
TRBJ2-7	TRBV5-4	ASSRGTGAAYEQY
TRBJ2-1	TRBV15	ATSREPRAPYNEQF
TRBJ2-1	TRBV5-4	ASSPQSGARNEQF
TRBJ1-4	TRBV28	ASSTGQGYNEKLF
TRBJ2-1	TRBV28	ASSEAARRNEQF
TRBJ2-1	TRBV27	ASSSPSGRASNEQF
TRBJ2-1	TRBV5-1	ASSLEALAGYNEQF
TRBJ2-7	TRBV12-5	ASGFLQGRGTYEQY
TRBJ2-1	TRBV5-1	ASSLGLASYNEQF
TRBJ1-1	TRBV5-1	ASSNPGQGGVTEAF
TRBJ1-2	TRBV5-4	ASSRPTGRYGYT
TRBJ1-1	TRBV21-1	ARAPNVGGEMNTEAF
TRBJ2-7	TRBV6-5	ASRGGLGTYEQY
TRBJ1-6	TRBV6-5	ATQEGARNSPLH
TRBJ2-6	TRBV5-4	ASSSPSLRRVSGANVLT
TRBJ1-1	TRBV6-2/TRBV6-3	ASSYGRTEAF
TRBJ2-7	TRBV28	ASSFIGQGLYEQY
TRBJ2-3	TRBV9	ASSPPSTDTQY
TRBJ1-1	TRBV7-7	ASRLQLNTEAF
TRBJ2-2	TRBV10-3	AISNRTGTTNTGELF
TRBJ1-3	TRBV29-1	SVVSRSGNTIY
TRBJ1-2	TRBV28	ASSLSGGYGYT
TRBJ2-2	TRBV2	ASSVELAGNTGELF
TRBJ1-5	TRBV7-2	ASSFLGQGGDQPQH
TRBJ2-1	TRBV6-4	ASSRSGTGVDEQF
TRBJ2-1	TRBV4-1	ASSQVDLVSYNEQF
TRBJ2-3	TRBV27	ASSSWGGLTDTQY
TRBJ1-6	TRBV2	ASSVQGASSPLH
TRBJ1-3	TRBV7-9	ASSPAAGAGNTIY
TRBJ2-1	TRBV20-1	SVSILAAYNEQF
TRBJ2-6	TRBV3-1/TRBV3-2	ASSLSRGRGPNVLT
TRBJ1-1	TRBV30	AWSVARGTEAF
TRBJ1-2	TRBV19	ASTPVTGYGYT
TRBJ1-1	TRBV5-1	ASSLGTVNTEAF
TRBJ1-4	TRBV7-9	ASSPGPGEKLF